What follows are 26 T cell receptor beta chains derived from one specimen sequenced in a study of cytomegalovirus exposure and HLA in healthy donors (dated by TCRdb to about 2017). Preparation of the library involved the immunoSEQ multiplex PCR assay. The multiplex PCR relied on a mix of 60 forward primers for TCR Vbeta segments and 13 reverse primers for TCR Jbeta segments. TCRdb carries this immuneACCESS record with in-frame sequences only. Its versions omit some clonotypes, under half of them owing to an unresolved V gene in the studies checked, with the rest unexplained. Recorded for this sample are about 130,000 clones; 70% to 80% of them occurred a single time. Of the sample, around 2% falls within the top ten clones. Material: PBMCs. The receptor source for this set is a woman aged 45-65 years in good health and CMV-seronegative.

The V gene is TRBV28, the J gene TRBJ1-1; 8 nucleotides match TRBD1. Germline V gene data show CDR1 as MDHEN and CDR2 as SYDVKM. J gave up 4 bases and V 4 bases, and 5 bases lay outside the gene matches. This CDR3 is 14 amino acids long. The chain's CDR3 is CASSSDRESTEAFF. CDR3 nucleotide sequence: TGTGCCAGCAGTTCGGACAGGGAAAGCACTGAAGCTTTCTTT.

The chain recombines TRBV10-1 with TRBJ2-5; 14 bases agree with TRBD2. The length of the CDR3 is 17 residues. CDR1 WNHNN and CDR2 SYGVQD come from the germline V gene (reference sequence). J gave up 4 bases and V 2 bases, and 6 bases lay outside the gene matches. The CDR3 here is CASSELQTSGRGETQYF. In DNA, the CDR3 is TGCGCCAGCAGTGAGCTTCAGACTAGCGGGAGGGGAGAGACCCAGTACTTC.

CDR3 DNA: TGCGCCAGCACGGACAGGGGAGGGGAAAAACTGTTTTTT. Its protein is CASTDRGGEKLFF. The J gene is TRBJ1-4, the V gene TRBV5-1; 9 bases align to TRBD1. The germline V gene encodes CDR1 SGHRS and CDR2 YFSETQ. After removal of 6 bases from V and 8 bases from J, the junction contained 5 bases not matched to a gene. The CDR3 is 13 residues long.

The CDR3 DNA follows: TGTGCCAGCAGCTTAGATCTGGCGGGACCCGCGCAGTATTTT. This gives the protein CASSLDLAGPAQYF. V and J are TRBV11-3 and TRBJ2-3; D might be TRBD2 (6 bases). The CDR3 is made up of 14 amino acids. CDR1 and CDR2 from the germline V gene are SGHNT and YENEEA. The ends were cut back, 0 bases at V and 10 bases at J, with 14 bases in the middle.

CDR3 coding DNA: TGCGCCAGCAGCCCCGAGGCTTTGTTTAGTGAGCAGTTCTTC. This codes for CASSPEALFSEQFF. The chain uses TRBV5-1 and TRBJ2-1; D unresolved. The ends were cut back, 4 bases at V and 9 bases at J, with 17 bases in the middle. Looked up from germline, CDR1 is SGHRS and CDR2 is YFSETQ. CDR3 length equals 14 residues.

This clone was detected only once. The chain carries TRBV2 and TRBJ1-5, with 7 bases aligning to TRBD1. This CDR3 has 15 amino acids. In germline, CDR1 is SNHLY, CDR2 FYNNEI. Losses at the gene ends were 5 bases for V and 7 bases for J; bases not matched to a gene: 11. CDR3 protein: CASSSLQGRPQPQHF. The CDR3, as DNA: TGTGCCAGCAGTTCCCTACAGGGGCGACCCCAGCCCCAGCATTTT.

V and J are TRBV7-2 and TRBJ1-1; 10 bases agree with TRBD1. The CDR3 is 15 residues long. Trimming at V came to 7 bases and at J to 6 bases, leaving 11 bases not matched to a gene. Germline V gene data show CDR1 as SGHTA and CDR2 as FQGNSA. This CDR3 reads CASTDRGRGVPEAFF. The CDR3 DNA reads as TGTGCCAGCACCGACAGGGGGCGAGGTGTCCCTGAAGCTTTCTTT. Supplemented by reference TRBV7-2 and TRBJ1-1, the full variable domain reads GAGVSQSPSNKVTEKGKDVELRCDPISGHTALYWYRQSLGQGLEFLIYFQGNSAPDKSGLPSDRFSAERTGGSVSTLTIQRTQQEDSAVYLCASTDRGRGVPEAFFGQGTRLTVV.

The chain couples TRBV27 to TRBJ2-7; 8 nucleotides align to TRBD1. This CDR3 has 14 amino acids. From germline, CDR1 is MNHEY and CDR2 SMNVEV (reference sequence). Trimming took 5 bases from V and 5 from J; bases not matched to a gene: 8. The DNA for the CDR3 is TGTGCCAGCAGTCTAGGACAGGGAGGCAACGAGCAGTACGTC. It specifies CASSLGQGGNEQYV.

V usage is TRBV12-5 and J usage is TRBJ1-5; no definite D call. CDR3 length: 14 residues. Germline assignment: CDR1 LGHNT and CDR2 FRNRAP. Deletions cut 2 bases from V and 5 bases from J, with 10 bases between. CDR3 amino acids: CASGLPLADQPQHF. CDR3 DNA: TGTGCTAGTGGTTTGCCCCTAGCCGATCAGCCCCAGCATTTT.

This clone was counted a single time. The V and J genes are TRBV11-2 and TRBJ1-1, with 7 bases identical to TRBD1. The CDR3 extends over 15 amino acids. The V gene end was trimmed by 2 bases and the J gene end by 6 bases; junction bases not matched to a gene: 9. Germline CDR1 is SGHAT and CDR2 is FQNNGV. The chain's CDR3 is CASSLKVDRIAEAFF. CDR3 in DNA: TGTGCCAGCAGCTTAAAGGTGGACAGGATCGCTGAAGCTTTCTTT.

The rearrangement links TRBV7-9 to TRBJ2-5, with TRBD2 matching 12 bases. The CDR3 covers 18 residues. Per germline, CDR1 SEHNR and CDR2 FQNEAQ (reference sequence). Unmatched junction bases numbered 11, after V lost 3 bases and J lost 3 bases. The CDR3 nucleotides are TGTGCCAGCAGCTTGAGAACTAGCGGGAGGAACCTCGAAGAGACCCAGTACTTC. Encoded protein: CASSLRTSGRNLEETQYF.

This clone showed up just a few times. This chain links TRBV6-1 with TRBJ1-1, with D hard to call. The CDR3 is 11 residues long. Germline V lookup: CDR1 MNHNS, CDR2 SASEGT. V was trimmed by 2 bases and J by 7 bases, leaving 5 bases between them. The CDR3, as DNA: TGTGCCAGCAGTGAAATCGGTGAAGCTTTCTTT. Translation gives CASSEIGEAFF.

CDR3: CSVLESYGYTF. The CDR3 DNA sequence: TGCAGCGTCCTCGAGTCCTATGGCTACACCTTC. This rearrangement joins TRBV29-1 to TRBJ1-2; no clear D gene. V was pared by 6 bases and J by 4 bases, with 9 bases between. This CDR3 is built from 11 residues. Germline V gene data show CDR1 as SQVTM and CDR2 as ANQGSEA.

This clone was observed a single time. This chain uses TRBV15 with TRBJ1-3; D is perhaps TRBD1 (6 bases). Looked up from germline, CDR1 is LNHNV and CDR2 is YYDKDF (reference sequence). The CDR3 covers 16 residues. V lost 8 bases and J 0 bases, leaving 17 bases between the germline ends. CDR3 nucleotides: TGTGCCACCCGTCAGGGGCGGACATTCTCTGGAAACACCATATATTTT. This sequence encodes CATRQGRTFSGNTIYF.

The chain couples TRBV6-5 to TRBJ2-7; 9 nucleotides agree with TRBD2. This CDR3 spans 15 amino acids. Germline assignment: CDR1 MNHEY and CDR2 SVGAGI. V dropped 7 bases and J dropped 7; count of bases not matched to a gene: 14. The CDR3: CASIHFSGSRGEQYF. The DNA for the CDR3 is TGTGCCAGCATCCACTTTAGCGGGAGCCGGGGAGAGCAGTACTTC.

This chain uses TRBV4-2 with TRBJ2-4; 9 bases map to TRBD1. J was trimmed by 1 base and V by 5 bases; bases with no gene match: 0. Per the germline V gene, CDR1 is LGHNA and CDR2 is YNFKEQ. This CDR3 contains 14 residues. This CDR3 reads CASSGTGAKNIQYF. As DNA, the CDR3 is TGTGCCAGCAGCGGGACAGGGGCCAAAAACATTCAGTACTTC.

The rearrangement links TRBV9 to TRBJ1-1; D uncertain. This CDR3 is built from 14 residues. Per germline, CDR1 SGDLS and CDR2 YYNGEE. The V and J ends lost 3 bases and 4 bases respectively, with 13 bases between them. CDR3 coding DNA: TGTGCCAGCAGCGGACACCTGGAGGGCACTGAAGCTTTCTTT. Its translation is CASSGHLEGTEAFF.

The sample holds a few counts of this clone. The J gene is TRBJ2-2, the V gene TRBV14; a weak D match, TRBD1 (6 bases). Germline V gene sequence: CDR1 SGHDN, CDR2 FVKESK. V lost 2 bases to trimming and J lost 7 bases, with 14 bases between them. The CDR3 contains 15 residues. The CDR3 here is CASSQRQGLSGELFF. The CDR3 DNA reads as TGTGCCAGCAGCCAACGGCAGGGGTTGAGCGGGGAGCTGTTTTTT.

CDR3 region: CASSEGRGYTF. DNA for the CDR3: TGTGCCAGCAGTGAGGGCCGTGGCTACACCTTC. The rearrangement joins TRBV6-4 to TRBJ1-2; D remains ambiguous. CDR1 is MRHNA, CDR2 SNTAGT, per germline. V was shortened by 3 bases and J by 7 bases, with 6 bases between the two germline ends. The CDR3 is 11 residues long.

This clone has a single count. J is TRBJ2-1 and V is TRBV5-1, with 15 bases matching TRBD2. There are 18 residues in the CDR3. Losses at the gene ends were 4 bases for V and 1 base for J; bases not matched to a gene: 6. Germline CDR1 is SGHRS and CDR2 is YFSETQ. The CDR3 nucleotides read TGCGCCAGCAGCCGTCTCGGACTAGCGGGAGGGTCCTACAATGAGCAGTTCTTC. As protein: CASSRLGLAGGSYNEQFF.

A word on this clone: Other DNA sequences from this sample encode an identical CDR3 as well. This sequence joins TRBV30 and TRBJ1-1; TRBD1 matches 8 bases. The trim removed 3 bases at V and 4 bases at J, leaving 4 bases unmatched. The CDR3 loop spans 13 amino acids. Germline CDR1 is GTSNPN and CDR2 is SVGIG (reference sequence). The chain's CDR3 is CAWSDRGSTEAFF. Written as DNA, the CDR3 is TGTGCCTGGAGCGACAGGGGAAGCACTGAAGCTTTCTTT.

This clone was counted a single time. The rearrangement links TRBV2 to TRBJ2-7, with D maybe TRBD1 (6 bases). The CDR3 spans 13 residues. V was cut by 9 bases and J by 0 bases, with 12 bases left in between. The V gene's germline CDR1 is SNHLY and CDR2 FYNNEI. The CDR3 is CASQSGDSYEQYF. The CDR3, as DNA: TGTGCCAGTCAATCAGGGGACTCCTACGAGCAGTACTTC.

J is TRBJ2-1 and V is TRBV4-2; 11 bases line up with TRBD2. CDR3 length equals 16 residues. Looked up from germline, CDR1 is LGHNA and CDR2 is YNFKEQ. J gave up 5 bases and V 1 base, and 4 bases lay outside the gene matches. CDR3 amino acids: CASSQGQGLADNEQFF. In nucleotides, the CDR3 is TGTGCCAGCAGCCAAGGTCAGGGACTAGCGGACAATGAGCAGTTCTTC.

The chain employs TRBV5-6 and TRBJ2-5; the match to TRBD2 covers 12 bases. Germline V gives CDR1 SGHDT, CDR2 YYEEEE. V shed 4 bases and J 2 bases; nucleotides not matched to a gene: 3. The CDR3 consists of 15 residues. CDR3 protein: CASSRLAGAQETQYF. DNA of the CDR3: TGTGCCAGCAGCCGACTAGCGGGAGCACAAGAGACCCAGTACTTC.

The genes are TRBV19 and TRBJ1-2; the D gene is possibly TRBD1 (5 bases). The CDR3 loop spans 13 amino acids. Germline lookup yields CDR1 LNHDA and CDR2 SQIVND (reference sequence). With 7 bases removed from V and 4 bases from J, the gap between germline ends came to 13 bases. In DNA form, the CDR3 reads TGTGCCAGTATTGGGGGAGGAAGCTATGGCTACACCTTC. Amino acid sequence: CASIGGGSYGYTF. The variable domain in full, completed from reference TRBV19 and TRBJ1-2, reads DGGITQSPKYLFRKEGQNVTLSCEQNLNHDAMYWYRQDPGQGLRLIYYSQIVNDFQKGDIAEGYSVSREKKESFPLTVTSAQKNPTAFYLCASIGGGSYGYTFGSGTRLTVV.

The CDR3 sequence: CASSTGGQGSYEQYF. The CDR3 region has the DNA TGTGCCAGCAGTACAGGGGGACAGGGGTCCTACGAGCAGTACTTC. The J gene is TRBJ2-7, the V gene TRBV14, with 10 positions matching TRBD1. Germline CDR1 reads SGHDN; CDR2 reads FVKESK. After removal of 6 bases from V and 1 base from J, the junction contained 6 bases not matched to a gene. The CDR3 contains 15 residues.